The rows below give T cell receptor beta chains drawn from one sample of a study of Ad26.COV2.S vaccination and SARS-CoV-2 variants. Assay used: immunoSEQ multiplex PCR; TCRdb lists only in-frame clones, some missing. In the table there are fewer than 500,000 clones, 89% of which are singletons. Sequencing was performed on peripheral blood, taken in a trial of Ad26.COV2.S vaccine versus placebo. All receptors come from a person aged 18-65 years who received the Ad26.COV2.S COVID-19 vaccine or a placebo. CDR3s include the opening cysteine and the closing phenylalanine or tryptophan. A D gene is named only where the DNA matches it firmly. Only part of the rows carry a size: once, few, many, or a class if the clone is expanded.

.,once,18,TRBJ1-2,TRBV21-1,CASSKGPKPGPSYRGYTF,TGTGCCAGCAGCAAAGGCCCAAAACCGGGACCTTCCTATCGAGGCTACACCTTC
.,.,13,TRBJ1-4,TRBV18,CASSPGADEKLFF,TGTGCCAGCTCACCAGGGGCCGATGAAAAACTGTTTTTT
.,.,15,TRBJ1-6,TRBV25-1,CASSDLQGYQEALHF,TGTGCCAGCAGTGATCTCCAGGGTTACCAGGAGGCCCTCCACTTT
.,.,14,TRBJ2-5,TRBV5-4,CASSQRRGQETQYF,TGTGCCAGCAGCCAACGGAGAGGTCAAGAGACCCAGTACTTC
TRBD1,.,19,TRBJ2-5,TRBV7-9,CASSLAFKQGSHLQETQYF,TGTGCCAGCAGCTTAGCCTTTAAACAGGGGTCGCACCTCCAAGAGACCCAGTACTTC
.,.,16,TRBJ2-7,TRBV3-1/TRBV3-2,CASSQEPPWASYEQYF,TGTGCCAGCAGCCAAGAACCCCCCTGGGCTAGTTACGAGCAGTACTTC
TRBD2,.,16,TRBJ2-5,TRBV7-3,CASSLLAGGPKETQYF,TGTGCCAGCAGCTTACTAGCGGGAGGGCCGAAGGAGACCCAGTACTTC
TRBD1,once,15,TRBJ2-7,TRBV7-8,CASSLVTGGPYEQYF,TGTGCCAGCAGCTTAGTGACAGGGGGACCCTACGAGCAGTACTTC
TRBD2,.,18,TRBJ2-7,TRBV7-2,CASSVAAVSGGLPYEQYF,TGTGCCAGCAGCGTAGCGGCAGTGAGCGGGGGGCTTCCCTACGAGCAGTACTTC
TRBD2,.,16,TRBJ2-1,TRBV27,CASSPVLAGGFNEQFF,TGTGCCAGCAGCCCCGTTCTGGCGGGAGGGTTTAATGAGCAGTTCTTC
.,.,14,TRBJ1-1,TRBV3-1/TRBV3-2,CASSQVPGETEAFF,TGTGCCAGCAGCCAAGTTCCAGGGGAGACTGAAGCTTTCTTT
.,.,13,TRBJ1-6,TRBV14,CASSRVINSPLHF,TGTGCCAGCAGCCGAGTTATTAATTCACCCCTCCACTTT
TRBD1,.,14,TRBJ2-4,TRBV5-4,CASSQGTGGDIQYF,TGTGCCAGCAGCCAAGGGACAGGGGGAGACATTCAGTACTTC
.,.,12,TRBJ1-2,TRBV20-1,CSASRGLEGYTF,TGCAGTGCTAGTAGGGGACTGGAGGGCTACACCTTC
TRBD2,.,20,TRBJ2-1,TRBV11-3,CASSLESGTSGRRSYNEQFF,TGTGCCAGCAGCTTAGAAAGTGGGACTAGCGGGAGAAGGTCCTACAATGAGCAGTTCTTC
.,.,11,TRBJ1-6,TRBV6-5,CASPGHSPLHF,TGTGCCAGCCCGGGTCATTCACCCCTCCACTTT
.,.,11,TRBJ2-3,TRBV27,CATTNGYGQYF,TGTGCCACTACGAACGGCTACGGGCAGTATTTT
TRBD1,.,15,TRBJ1-4,TRBV4-2,CASSNGQATNEKLFF,TGTGCCAGCAGTAACGGACAGGCGACTAATGAAAAACTGTTTTTT
TRBD2,.,14,TRBJ2-3,TRBV6-5,CASIGAGGQDTQYF,TGTGCCAGCATCGGGGCGGGGGGGCAAGATACGCAGTATTTT
.,.,17,TRBJ2-1,TRBV14,CASSQEAFASGYNEQFF,TGTGCCAGCAGCCAAGAAGCATTCGCTAGTGGATACAATGAGCAGTTCTTC
TRBD1,.,13,TRBJ1-1,TRBV5-5,CASSWDRDTEAFF,TGTGCCAGCAGCTGGGACAGGGACACTGAAGCTTTCTTT
.,.,17,TRBJ2-3,TRBV9,CASSPRRGGPSTDTQYF,TGTGCCAGCAGCCCCCGGCGGGGCGGTCCTAGCACAGATACGCAGTATTTT
.,.,15,TRBJ1-3,TRBV4-1,CASSQDPRKGNTIYF,TGCGCCAGCAGCCAAGATCCAAGGAAAGGAAACACCATATATTTT
.,.,10,TRBJ2-7,TRBV28,CASGRHEQYF,TGTGCCAGCGGGAGGCACGAGCAGTACTTC
TRBD2,.,15,TRBJ2-1,TRBV7-3,CASSRGGTSFREQFF,TGTGCCAGCAGCCGGGGTGGGACTAGCTTTAGAGAGCAGTTCTTC
TRBD2,.,14,TRBJ2-1,TRBV2,CATSGTAGGQSQFF,TGTGCCACCTCGGGCACAGCGGGGGGGCAGTCGCAGTTCTTC
.,.,15,TRBJ1-6,TRBV27,CASSLWGVHNSPLHF,TGTGCCAGCAGTTTGTGGGGCGTTCATAATTCACCCCTCCACTTT
.,.,15,TRBJ1-4,TRBV19,CASRGGSATNEKLFF,TGTGCCAGTAGAGGGGGGTCGGCAACTAATGAAAAACTGTTTTTT
.,.,12,TRBJ2-7,TRBV13,CASSRTPYEQYF,TGTGCCAGCAGCCGGACCCCCTACGAGCAGTACTTC
TRBD1,.,16,TRBJ1-5,TRBV7-2,CASSVGTGYSNQPQHF,TGTGCCAGCAGCGTGGGGACAGGATATAGCAATCAGCCCCAGCATTTT
.,.,15,TRBJ1-5,TRBV15,CATSTDLTRVQPQHF,TGTGCCACCAGCACGGACTTAACAAGAGTCCAGCCCCAGCATTTT
.,.,13,TRBJ2-3,TRBV4-3,CASSPARTDTQYF,TGCGCCAGCAGCCCCGCCCGCACAGATACGCAGTATTTT
.,.,16,TRBJ1-3,TRBV6-5,CASSYSGRSSGNTIYF,TGTGCCAGCAGTTACTCCGGCAGGAGCTCTGGAAACACCATATATTTT
.,.,13,TRBJ1-5,TRBV7-8,CASSPTGGQPQHF,TGTGCCAGCAGCCCTACGGGGGGACAGCCCCAGCATTTT
TRBD1,once,16,TRBJ1-6,TRBV4-1,CASSYRGGTGNSPLHF,TGCGCCAGCAGCTACCGGGGCGGGACAGGGAATTCACCCCTCCACTTT
.,once,16,TRBJ2-1,TRBV7-6,CASSLTGSSSYNEQFF,TGTGCCAGCAGCTTGACGGGGTCTAGCTCCTACAATGAGCAGTTCTTC
.,.,16,TRBJ2-5,TRBV4-3,CASSQVSADKSATQYF,TGCGCCAGCAGCCAAGTGTCGGCAGACAAGTCCGCGACCCAGTACTTC
.,once,14,TRBJ2-3,TRBV5-1,CASSNGLFPDTQYF,TGCGCCAGCAGCAATGGACTCTTCCCAGATACGCAGTATTTT
.,.,14,TRBJ2-4,TRBV18,CASSPPSVGSIQYF,TGTGCCAGCTCACCACCCAGCGTAGGTTCCATTCAGTACTTC
TRBD1,.,17,TRBJ2-7,TRBV11-2,CASSSIRGTGRSYEQYF,TGTGCCAGCAGCTCCATTCGGGGGACAGGGCGCTCCTACGAGCAGTACTTC
.,.,12,TRBJ2-7,TRBV19,CASSIGSYEQYF,TGTGCCAGTAGTATAGGATCCTACGAGCAGTACTTC
.,.,14,TRBJ2-2,TRBV7-6,CASSLGVFDEELFF,TGTGCCAGCAGCTTAGGGGTCTTTGACGAGGAGCTGTTTTTT
.,.,17,TRBJ1-3,TRBV19,CASSIPRGGRAGNTIYF,TGTGCCAGTAGTATCCCCCGTGGGGGGCGAGCCGGAAACACCATATATTTT
.,few,15,TRBJ2-3,TRBV6-1,CASSERGASTDTQYF,TGTGCCAGCAGTGAAAGGGGGGCTAGCACAGATACGCAGTATTTT
.,.,15,TRBJ1-3,TRBV7-2,CASSLDRTSGNTIYF,TGTGCCAGCAGCCTCGACAGGACCTCTGGAAACACCATATATTTT
.,.,19,TRBJ1-2,TRBV4-2,CASSQVFQVKDTNNYGYTF,TGTGCCAGCAGCCAAGTTTTTCAAGTCAAGGACACCAATAACTATGGCTACACCTTC